Shown below are 5 T cell receptor beta chains from a single sample sequenced in a study of cytomegalovirus exposure and HLA in healthy donors. With 60 Vbeta and 13 Jbeta primers, the PCR was carried out. The assay was immunoSEQ multiplex PCR, and TCRdb's table has in-frame clones only and misses some. This repertoire includes 190,000 or so clones. Sequencing was done on a sample of PBMCs. The origin of the receptors is a boy between 10 and 17 years old in good health and CMV-seronegative.

The genes are TRBV28 and TRBJ2-2; TRBD1 is a possible D gene (5 bases). Germline V gene lookup returns CDR1 MDHEN and CDR2 SYDVKM. The CDR3 consists of 15 residues. V gave up 10 bases and J gave up 5 bases, with 20 bases separating them. CDR3 sequence (DNA): TGTGCCATCAAGAGACGGCAGGGCGTGACCGGGGAGCTGTTTTTT. This encodes CAIKRRQGVTGELFF.

The chain links TRBV5-1 to TRBJ1-2, with 7 bases fitting TRBD1. CDR1 and CDR2 from the germline V gene are SGHRS and YFSETQ. This CDR3 spans 14 amino acids. J gave up 6 bases and V 0 bases, and 5 bases lay outside the gene matches. The CDR3 reads CASSLEGRGNGYTF. The CDR3 region has the DNA TGCGCCAGCAGCTTGGAAGGCAGGGGGAATGGCTACACCTTC.

The chain joins TRBV12-5 to TRBJ1-2; TRBD1 might be the D (6 bases). The length of the CDR3 is 18 residues. Germline V gene sequence: CDR1 LGHNT, CDR2 FRNRAP. Trimming removed 4 bases from V and 4 bases from J, with 25 bases in between. CDR3 coding DNA: TGTGCTAGTGGTTCGTATCGGGCGGGGGCCTCAGCCATCTATGGCTACACCTTC. It codes for CASGSYRAGASAIYGYTF. The full variable domain, with the rest looked up from reference TRBV12-5 and TRBJ1-2, is DARVTQTPRHKVTEMGQEVTMRCQPILGHNTVFWYRQTMMQGLELLAYFRNRAPLDDSGMPKDRFSAEMPDATLATLKIQPSEPRDSAVYFCASGSYRAGASAIYGYTFGSGTRLTVV.

This chain connects TRBV18 to TRBJ1-1; D is undetermined. The CDR3 length is 14 residues. Trimming removed 6 bases from V and 1 base from J, with 12 bases in between. CDR1 and CDR2 (germline): KGHSH, LQKENI. The CDR3: CASSLAVRNTEAFF. CDR3 nucleotides: TGTGCCAGCTCCCTCGCAGTCCGGAACACTGAAGCTTTCTTT.

The V call is TRBV28, the J call TRBJ2-1; tentatively, D is TRBD2 (5 bases). The length of the CDR3 is 16 residues. V was shortened by 1 base and J by 3 bases, with 13 bases between the two germline ends. Germline V gene lookup returns CDR1 MDHEN and CDR2 SYDVKM. The CDR3: CASSLSLLARYNEQFF. The CDR3 DNA follows: TGTGCCAGCAGTTTATCGCTCCTAGCACGCTACAATGAGCAGTTCTTC.